One T cell receptor (beta chain) is described in this entry. Profiling relied on immunoSEQ multiplex PCR, and the TCRdb table lists in-frame clones only, not all of them. The table lists about 200,000 clones, 70% to 85% of them singletons. The sample originates from a study of cytomegalovirus exposure and HLA in healthy donors. This CDR3 region has 14 residues. Germline V gene data show CDR1 as SGHKS and CDR2 as YYEKEE (reference sequence). V lost 5 bases to trimming and J lost 5 bases; unmatched junction nucleotides: 10. The genes are TRBV5-5 and TRBJ2-7, with 7 bases that match TRBD1. The receptor was isolated from a young woman in good health and CMV-seropositive. The sample comprised PBMCs. The CDR3 reads CASSKTGTGHEQYF. The CDR3 nucleotides are TGTGCCAGCAGTAAGACAGGGACGGGGCACGAGCAGTACTTC.